The 18 T cell receptor beta chains below all came from one sample that was sequenced in a study of identical twins' blood T cells. Using its own MiXCR run on the 5' RACE reads, TCRdb lists one record per CDR3 protein. The sample yields 350,000 to 400,000 distinct CDR3 sequences, over 25% seen once. The sequenced sample consisted of PBMCs. All receptors derive from a woman aged 18 to 55 in good health.

This clonotype came up a few times. V and J are TRBV4-3 and TRBJ2-3; D might be TRBD2 (6 bases). V was shortened by 0 bases and J by 1 base, with 11 bases between the two germline ends. The CDR3 has 16 residues. Germline V gene data show CDR1 as LGHNA and CDR2 as YSLEER. The CDR3 here is CASSQELLAGTDTQYF. CDR3 DNA sequence: TGCGCCAGCAGCCAAGAGTTACTAGCAGGCACAGATACGCAGTATTTT.

This clonotype turned up a few times. CDR3 nucleotide sequence: TGTGCCAGCAGCTCCCAGCCCCAGGGAGATCAGCCCCAGCATTTT. The encoded protein is CASSSQPQGDQPQHF. This sequence joins TRBV5-5 and TRBJ1-5, with D possibly being TRBD1 (5 bases). Per germline, CDR1 SGHKS and CDR2 YYEKEE (reference sequence). V gave up 3 bases and J gave up 5 bases, with 15 bases separating them. The CDR3 is 15 residues long.

This clonotype has just a few counts. The chain employs TRBV20-1 and TRBJ2-2; no clear D gene. The CDR3 extends over 13 amino acids. CDR1 is DFQATT and CDR2 is SNEGSKA in the germline V gene (reference sequence). V shed 7 bases and J shed 2 bases, with 11 bases lying between them. The CDR3 coding sequence is TGCAGTGTTCGAGGTCTCAACACCGGGGAGCTGTTTTTT. Its protein is CSVRGLNTGELFF.

Turning to this clonotype: A clone one base away is much larger, so this may be a read error. This chain connects TRBV5-1 to TRBJ1-1; TRBD1 aligns across 8 bases. The CDR3 runs to 13 residues. Germline V gene lookup returns CDR1 SGHRS and CDR2 YFSETQ. Here the CDR3 DNA reads TGCGCCGGCAGGAACACAGGGGGCACTGAAGCTTTCTTT. Its translation is CAGRNTGGTEAFF.

The CDR3 DNA follows: TGTGCCAGCTCACCCGGCGAGCCGGGTGAAGCTTTCTTT. This codes for CASSPGEPGEAFF. The V call is TRBV18, the J call TRBJ1-1; D remains unclear. CDR1 KGHSH and CDR2 LQKENI come from the germline V gene. V gave up 3 bases and J gave up 7 bases, with 12 bases separating them. The CDR3 extends over 13 amino acids.

This rearrangement joins TRBV7-2 to TRBJ2-1, with a possible D match to TRBD1 (5 bases). V was trimmed by 1 base and J by 0 bases, leaving 19 bases between them. This CDR3 region has 19 residues. CDR1 and CDR2 (germline): SGHTA, FQGNSA. This chain's CDR3 is CASSLGGSPSEDSYNEQFF. The DNA of the CDR3 is TGTGCCAGCAGCTTAGGGGGCAGCCCCTCGGAAGACTCCTACAATGAGCAGTTCTTC.

This chain uses TRBV20-1 with TRBJ1-3; D is uncertain. Trimming cost V 0 bases and J 0 bases, with 18 bases left between them. CDR3 length: 18 amino acids. Germline V gene data show CDR1 as DFQATT and CDR2 as SNEGSKA (reference sequence). As DNA, the CDR3 is TGCAGTGCTAGAGACGCGGCAGTGAATACACCCTCTGGAAACACCATATATTTT. It specifies CSARDAAVNTPSGNTIYF.

The genes are TRBV20-1 and TRBJ1-2, with D perhaps matching TRBD1 (5 bases). This CDR3 is built from 14 residues. Trimming shortened V by 0 bases and J by 4 bases, and 12 bases separated the two germline ends. CDR1 DFQATT and CDR2 SNEGSKA come from the germline V gene (reference sequence). The CDR3 sequence: CSARDEGLTYGYTF. The CDR3 nucleotides are TGCAGTGCTAGAGATGAGGGGCTCACCTATGGCTACACCTTC.

The chain combines TRBV27 with TRBJ2-1; TRBD2 matches at 10 bases. The ends lost 6 bases at V and 0 bases at J; junction bases unmatched: 2. Germline lookup yields CDR1 MNHEY and CDR2 SMNVEV (reference sequence). The CDR3 consists of 15 residues. Here the CDR3 reads CASRPSGSSYNEQFF. CDR3 in DNA: TGTGCCAGCAGACCTAGCGGGAGCTCCTACAATGAGCAGTTCTTC.

The chain combines TRBV27 with TRBJ1-5; the D gene is possibly TRBD1 (5 bases). This CDR3 spans 15 amino acids. CDR1 is MNHEY and CDR2 is SMNVEV in the germline V gene (reference sequence). The V end was cut by 4 bases, the J end by 0 bases, with 10 bases between. CDR3 residues: CASSSGVNSNQPQHF. CDR3 bases: TGTGCCAGCAGTTCGGGGGTCAATAGCAATCAGCCCCAGCATTTT.

This clonotype was found a few times. The J gene is TRBJ1-4, the V gene TRBV29-1; TRBD1 is a possible D gene (5 bases). Germline values: CDR1 SQVTM, CDR2 ANQGSEA. The CDR3 contains 15 residues. The V end lost 6 bases, the J end lost 4 bases, and 18 bases lay between the germline ends. CDR3 in amino acids: CSVVSRDRGNEKLFF. The CDR3 DNA follows: TGCAGCGTCGTGAGCCGGGACCGGGGTAATGAAAAACTGTTTTTT.

The chain is built from TRBV10-3 and TRBJ2-2; 13 bases are a match to TRBD2. Per the germline V gene, CDR1 is ENHRY and CDR2 is SYGVKD. The length of the CDR3 is 16 residues. The V and J ends lost 10 bases and 3 bases, in that order; junction bases with no gene match: 8. As DNA, the CDR3 is TGTGCCACCAGCGGGACTAGCGGGAAAGACACCGGGGAGCTGTTTTTT. It yields the protein CATSGTSGKDTGELFF.

Many counts were recorded for this clonotype. The chain joins TRBV7-9 to TRBJ1-2; D perhaps matches TRBD1 (5 bases). CDR3 length: 15 residues. V dropped 5 bases and J dropped 1 base, with 14 bases sitting between them. Germline CDR1 and CDR2: SEHNR and FQNEAQ (reference sequence). CDR3 nucleotide sequence: TGTGCCAGCAGCCTTCAGGGAGAGCTTAACTATGGCTACACCTTC. This encodes CASSLQGELNYGYTF. Supplemented by reference TRBV7-9 and TRBJ1-2, the full variable domain reads DTGVSQNPRHKITKRGQNVTFRCDPISEHNRLYWYRQTLGQGPEFLTYFQNEAQLEKSRLLSDRFSAERPKGSFSTLEIQRTEQGDSAMYLCASSLQGELNYGYTFGSGTRLTVV.

The gene calls are TRBV28 and TRBJ1-1; a weak D match, TRBD1 (5 bases). The CDR3 consists of 11 residues. The germline V gene has CDR1 MDHEN and CDR2 SYDVKM. V was cut by 2 bases and J by 13 bases, with 11 bases left in between. This CDR3 is CASSLRGTGFF. DNA for the CDR3: TGTGCCAGCAGTTTAAGGGGCACGGGTTTCTTT.

This clonotype has a handful of counts. This rearrangement joins TRBV28 to TRBJ2-7; D is possibly TRBD1 (6 bases). Germline CDR1 MDHEN, CDR2 SYDVKM. The V and J ends lost 7 bases and 6 bases respectively, with 10 bases between them. The CDR3 extends over 11 amino acids. The CDR3 region is CASTDRFEQYF. Here the CDR3 DNA reads TGTGCCAGCACCGACAGGTTCGAGCAGTACTTC.

This clonotype was observed at least ten times. This chain links TRBV19 with TRBJ2-7; no reliable D call. The germline V and J ends were trimmed by 7 bases and 3 bases, with 7 bases remaining between them. The CDR3 consists of 11 residues. Germline CDR1 and CDR2: LNHDA and SQIVND (reference sequence). The CDR3 bases are TGTGCCAGTACGGCTAACTACGAGCAGTACTTC. Its translation: CASTANYEQYF.

This clonotype was picked up a small number of times. The CDR3 reads CASSDLNNEQFF. The DNA of the CDR3 is TGTGCCAGCAGTGACCTGAACAATGAGCAGTTCTTC. This chain links TRBV2 with TRBJ2-1; D is unclear. Germline V gene lookup returns CDR1 SNHLY and CDR2 FYNNEI. CDR3 size: 12 residues. V lost 3 bases and J 5 bases, leaving 5 bases between the germline ends.

This rearrangement joins TRBV19 to TRBJ1-5; D gene uncertain. The CDR3 consists of 14 residues. Trimming stripped 5 bases from V and 5 bases from J, with 13 bases between. Germline V gene data show CDR1 as LNHDA and CDR2 as SQIVND (reference sequence). CDR3 residues: CASSAPGNYQPQHF. The DNA for the CDR3 is TGTGCCAGTAGTGCTCCGGGGAACTATCAGCCCCAGCATTTT.